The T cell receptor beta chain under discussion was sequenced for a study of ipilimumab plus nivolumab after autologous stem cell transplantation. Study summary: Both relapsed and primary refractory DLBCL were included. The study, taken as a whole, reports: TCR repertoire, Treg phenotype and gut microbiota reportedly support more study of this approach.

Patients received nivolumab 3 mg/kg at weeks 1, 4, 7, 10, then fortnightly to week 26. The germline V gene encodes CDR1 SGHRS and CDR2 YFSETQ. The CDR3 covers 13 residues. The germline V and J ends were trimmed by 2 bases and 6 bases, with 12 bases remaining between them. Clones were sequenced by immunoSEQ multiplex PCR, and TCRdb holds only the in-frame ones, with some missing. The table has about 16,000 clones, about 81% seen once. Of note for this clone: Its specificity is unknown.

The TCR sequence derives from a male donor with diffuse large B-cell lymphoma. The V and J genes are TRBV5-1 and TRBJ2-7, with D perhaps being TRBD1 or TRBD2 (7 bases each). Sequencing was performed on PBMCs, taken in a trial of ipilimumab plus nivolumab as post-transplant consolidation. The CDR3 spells CASSFQGGSEQYF. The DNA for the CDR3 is TGCGCCAGCAGCTTTCAGGGGGGGAGCGAGCAGTACTTC. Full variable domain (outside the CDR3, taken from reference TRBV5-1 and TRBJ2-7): KAGVTQTPRYLIKTRGQQVTLSCSPISGHRSVSWYQQTPGQGLQFLFEYFSETQRNKGNFPGRFSGRQFSNSRSEMNVSTLELGDSALYLCASSFQGGSEQYFGPGTRLTVT.